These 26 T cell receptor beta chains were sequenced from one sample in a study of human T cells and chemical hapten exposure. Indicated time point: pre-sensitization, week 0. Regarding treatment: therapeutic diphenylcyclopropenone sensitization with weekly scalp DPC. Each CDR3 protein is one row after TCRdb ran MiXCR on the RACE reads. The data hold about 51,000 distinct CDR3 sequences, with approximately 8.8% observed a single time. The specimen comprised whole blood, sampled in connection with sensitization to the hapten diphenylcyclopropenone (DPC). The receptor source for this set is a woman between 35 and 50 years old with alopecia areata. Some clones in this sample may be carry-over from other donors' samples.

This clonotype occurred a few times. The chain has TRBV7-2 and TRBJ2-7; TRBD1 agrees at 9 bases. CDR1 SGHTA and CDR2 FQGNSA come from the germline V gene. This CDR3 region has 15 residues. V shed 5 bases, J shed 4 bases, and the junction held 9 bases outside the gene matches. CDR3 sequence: CASSPRDRESYEQYF. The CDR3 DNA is TGTGCCAGCAGCCCGAGGGACAGGGAATCTTACGAGCAGTACTTC.

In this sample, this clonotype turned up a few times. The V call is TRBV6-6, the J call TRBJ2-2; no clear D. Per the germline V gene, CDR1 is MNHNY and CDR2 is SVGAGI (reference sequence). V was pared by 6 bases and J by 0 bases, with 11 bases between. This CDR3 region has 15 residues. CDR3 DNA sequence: TGTGCCAGCAGAGTGACAAACGCGAACACCGGGGAGCTGTTTTTT. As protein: CASRVTNANTGELFF.

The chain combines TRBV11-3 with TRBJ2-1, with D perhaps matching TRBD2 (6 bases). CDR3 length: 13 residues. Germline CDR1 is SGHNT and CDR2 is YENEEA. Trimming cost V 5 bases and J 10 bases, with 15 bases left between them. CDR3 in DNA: TGTGCCAGCAGCCCGAGACCCGGAGGGGAGCAGTTCTTC. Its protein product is CASSPRPGGEQFF.

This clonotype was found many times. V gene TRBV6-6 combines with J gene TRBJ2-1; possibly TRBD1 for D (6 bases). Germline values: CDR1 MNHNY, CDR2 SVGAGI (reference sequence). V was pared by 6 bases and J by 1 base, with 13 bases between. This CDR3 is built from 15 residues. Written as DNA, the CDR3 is TGTGCCAGCAGCGAATCCGGGACATCCTACAATGAGCAGTTCTTC. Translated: CASSESGTSYNEQFF.

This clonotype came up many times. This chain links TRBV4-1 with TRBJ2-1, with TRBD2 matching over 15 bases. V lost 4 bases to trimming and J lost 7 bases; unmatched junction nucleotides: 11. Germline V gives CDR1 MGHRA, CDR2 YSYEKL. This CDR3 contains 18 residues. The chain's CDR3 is CASSPRKRTSGGANEQFF. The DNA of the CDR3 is TGCGCCAGCAGCCCCCGCAAAAGGACTAGCGGGGGGGCGAATGAGCAGTTCTTC.

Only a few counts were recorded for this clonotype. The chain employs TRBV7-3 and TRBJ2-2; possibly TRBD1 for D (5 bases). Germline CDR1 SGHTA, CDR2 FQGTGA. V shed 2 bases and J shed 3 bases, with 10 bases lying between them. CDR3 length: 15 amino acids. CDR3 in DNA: TGTGCCAGCAGCTTACGGCAGGGCGACACCGGGGAGCTGTTTTTT. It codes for CASSLRQGDTGELFF.

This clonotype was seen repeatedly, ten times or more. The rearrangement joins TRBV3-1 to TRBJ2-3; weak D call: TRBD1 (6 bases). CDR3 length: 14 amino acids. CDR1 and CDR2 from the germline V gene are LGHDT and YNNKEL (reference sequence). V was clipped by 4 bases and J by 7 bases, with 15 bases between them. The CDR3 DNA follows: TGTGCCAGCAGCCGGGGGACAAAGGAGAATACGCAGTATTTT. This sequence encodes CASSRGTKENTQYF.

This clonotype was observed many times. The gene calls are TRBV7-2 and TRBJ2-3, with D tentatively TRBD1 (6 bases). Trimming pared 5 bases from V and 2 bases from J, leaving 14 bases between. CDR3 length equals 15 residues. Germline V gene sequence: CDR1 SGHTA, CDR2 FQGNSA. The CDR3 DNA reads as TGTGCCAGCAGCCTGGGACAATGGAACACAGATACGCAGTATTTT. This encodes CASSLGQWNTDTQYF.

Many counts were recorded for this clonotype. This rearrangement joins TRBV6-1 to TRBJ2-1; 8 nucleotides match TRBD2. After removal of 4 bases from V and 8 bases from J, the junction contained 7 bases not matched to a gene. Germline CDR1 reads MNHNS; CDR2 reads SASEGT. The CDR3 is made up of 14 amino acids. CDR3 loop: CASSGGLGWYEQFF. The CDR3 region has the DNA TGTGCCAGCAGTGGGGGACTAGGGTGGTATGAGCAGTTCTTC.

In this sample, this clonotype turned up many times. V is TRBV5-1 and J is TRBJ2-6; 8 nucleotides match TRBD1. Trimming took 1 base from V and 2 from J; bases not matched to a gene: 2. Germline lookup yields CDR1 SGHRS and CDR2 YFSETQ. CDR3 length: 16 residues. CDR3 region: CASSLSTGAGANVLTF. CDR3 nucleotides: TGCGCCAGCAGCTTGTCGACAGGGGCTGGGGCCAACGTCCTGACTTTC.

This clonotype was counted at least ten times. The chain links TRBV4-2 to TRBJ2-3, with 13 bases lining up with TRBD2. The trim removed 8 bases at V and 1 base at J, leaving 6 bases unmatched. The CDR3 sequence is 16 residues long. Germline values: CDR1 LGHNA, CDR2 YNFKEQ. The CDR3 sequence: CASRPGTSGGTDTQYF. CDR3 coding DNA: TGTGCCAGCCGTCCCGGGACTAGCGGGGGCACAGATACGCAGTATTTT.

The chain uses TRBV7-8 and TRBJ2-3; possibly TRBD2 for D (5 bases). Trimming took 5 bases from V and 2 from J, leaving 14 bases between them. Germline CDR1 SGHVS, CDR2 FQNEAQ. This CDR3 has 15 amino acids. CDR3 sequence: CASSRVRVPTDTQYF. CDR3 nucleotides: TGTGCCAGCAGCCGGGTGAGGGTCCCCACAGATACGCAGTATTTT.

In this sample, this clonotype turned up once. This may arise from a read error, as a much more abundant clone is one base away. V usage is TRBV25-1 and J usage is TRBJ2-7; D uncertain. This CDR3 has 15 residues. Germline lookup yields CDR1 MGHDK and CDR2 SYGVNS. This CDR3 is CASSETTRPGYERYF. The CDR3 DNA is TGTGCCAGCAGTGAAACCACCAGACCGGGCTACGAGCGGTACTTC.

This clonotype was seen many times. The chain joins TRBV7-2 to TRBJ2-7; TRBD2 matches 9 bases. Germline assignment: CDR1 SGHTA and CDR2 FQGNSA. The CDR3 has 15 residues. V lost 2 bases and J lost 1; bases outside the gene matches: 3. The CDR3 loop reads CASSLRLAGSYEQYF. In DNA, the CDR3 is TGTGCCAGCAGCTTAAGGCTAGCGGGGTCCTACGAGCAGTACTTC.

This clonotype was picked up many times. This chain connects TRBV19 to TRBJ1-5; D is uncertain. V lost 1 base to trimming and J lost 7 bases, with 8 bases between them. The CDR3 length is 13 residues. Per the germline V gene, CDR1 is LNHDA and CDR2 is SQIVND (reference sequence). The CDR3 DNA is TGTGCCAGTAGTATAGCTGGGCACCAGCCCCAGCATTTT. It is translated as CASSIAGHQPQHF.

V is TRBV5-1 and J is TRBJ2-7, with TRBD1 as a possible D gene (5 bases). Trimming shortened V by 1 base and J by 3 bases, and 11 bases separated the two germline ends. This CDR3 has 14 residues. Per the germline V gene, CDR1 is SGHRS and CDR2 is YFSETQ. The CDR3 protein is CASSLYGRDYEQYF. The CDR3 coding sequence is TGCGCCAGCAGCTTGTACGGCAGGGACTACGAGCAGTACTTC. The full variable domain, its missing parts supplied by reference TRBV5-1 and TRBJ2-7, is KAGVTQTPRYLIKTRGQQVTLSCSPISGHRSVSWYQQTPGQGLQFLFEYFSETQRNKGNFPGRFSGRQFSNSRSEMNVSTLELGDSALYLCASSLYGRDYEQYFGPGTRLTVT.

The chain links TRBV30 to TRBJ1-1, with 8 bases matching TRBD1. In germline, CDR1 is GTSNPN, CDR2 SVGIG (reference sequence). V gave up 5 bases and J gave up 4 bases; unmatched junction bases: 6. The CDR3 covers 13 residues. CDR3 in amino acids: CAWARTGRTEAFF. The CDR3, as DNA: TGTGCCTGGGCCCGGACAGGGCGCACTGAAGCTTTCTTT. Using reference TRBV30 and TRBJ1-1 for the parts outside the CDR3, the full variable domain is SQTIHQWPATLVQPVGSPLSLECTVEGTSNPNLYWYRQAAGRGLQLLFYSVGIGQISSEVPQNLSASRPQDRQFILSSKKLLLSDSGFYLCAWARTGRTEAFFGQGTRLTVV.

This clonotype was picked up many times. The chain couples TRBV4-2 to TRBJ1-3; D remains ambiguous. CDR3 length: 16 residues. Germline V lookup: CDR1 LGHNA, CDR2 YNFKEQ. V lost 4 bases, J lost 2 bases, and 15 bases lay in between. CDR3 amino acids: CASSRVTGPTGNTIYF. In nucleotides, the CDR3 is TGTGCCAGCAGCCGTGTAACCGGGCCGACTGGAAACACCATATATTTT.

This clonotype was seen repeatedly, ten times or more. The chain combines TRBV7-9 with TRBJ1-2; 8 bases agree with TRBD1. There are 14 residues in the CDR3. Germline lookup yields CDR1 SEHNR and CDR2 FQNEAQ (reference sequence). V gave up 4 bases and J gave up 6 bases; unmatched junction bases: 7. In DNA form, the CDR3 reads TGTGCCAGCAGCTACGACAGGGGCGTGCATGGCTACACCTTC. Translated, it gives CASSYDRGVHGYTF.

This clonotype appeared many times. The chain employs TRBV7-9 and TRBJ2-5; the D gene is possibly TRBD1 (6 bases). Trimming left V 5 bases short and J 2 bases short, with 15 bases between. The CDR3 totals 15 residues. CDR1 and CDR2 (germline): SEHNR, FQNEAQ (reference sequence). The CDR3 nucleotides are TGTGCCAGCAGCCTAGACGGACAGCGACAAGAGACCCAGTACTTC. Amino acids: CASSLDGQRQETQYF.

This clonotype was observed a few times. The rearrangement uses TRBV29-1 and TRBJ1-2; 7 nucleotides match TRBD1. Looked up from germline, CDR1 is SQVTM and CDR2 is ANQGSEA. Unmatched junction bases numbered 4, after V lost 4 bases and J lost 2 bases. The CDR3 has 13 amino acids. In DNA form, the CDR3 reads TGCAGCGTTGGCCCGGGACAGAACTATGGCTACACCTTC. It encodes CSVGPGQNYGYTF. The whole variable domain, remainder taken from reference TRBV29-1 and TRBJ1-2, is SAVISQKPSRDICQRGTSLTIQCQVDSQVTMMFWYRQQPGQSLTLIATANQGSEATYESGFVIDKFPISRPNLTFSTLTVSNMSPEDSSIYLCSVGPGQNYGYTFGSGTRLTVV.

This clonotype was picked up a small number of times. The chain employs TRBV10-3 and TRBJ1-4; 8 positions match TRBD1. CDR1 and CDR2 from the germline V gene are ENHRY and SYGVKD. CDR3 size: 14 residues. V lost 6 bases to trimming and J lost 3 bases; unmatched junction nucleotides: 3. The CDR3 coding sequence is TGTGCCATCAGAGGACAGGGTGCTAATGAAAAACTGTTTTTT. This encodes CAIRGQGANEKLFF.

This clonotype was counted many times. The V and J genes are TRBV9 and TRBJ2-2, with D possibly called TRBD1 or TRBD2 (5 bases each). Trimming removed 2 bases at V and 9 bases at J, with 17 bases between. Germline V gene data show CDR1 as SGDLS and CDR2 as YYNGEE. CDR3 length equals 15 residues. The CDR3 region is CASSVRDPPHRELFF. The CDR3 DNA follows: TGTGCCAGCAGCGTTAGGGACCCTCCTCACCGGGAGCTGTTTTTT.

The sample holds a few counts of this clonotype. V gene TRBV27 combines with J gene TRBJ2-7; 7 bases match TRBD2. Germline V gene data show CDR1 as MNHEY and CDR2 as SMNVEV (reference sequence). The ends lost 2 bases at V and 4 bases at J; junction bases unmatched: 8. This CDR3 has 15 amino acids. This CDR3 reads CASSLGGGPIYEQYF. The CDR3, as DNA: TGTGCCAGCAGTTTAGGCGGGGGACCTATTTACGAGCAGTACTTC.

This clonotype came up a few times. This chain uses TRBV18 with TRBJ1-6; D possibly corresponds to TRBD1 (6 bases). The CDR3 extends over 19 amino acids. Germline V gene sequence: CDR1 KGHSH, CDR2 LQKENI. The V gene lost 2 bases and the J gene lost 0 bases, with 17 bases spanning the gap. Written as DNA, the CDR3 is TGTGCCAGCTCACCAGTAGGACAGTTCGACGGCTCCTATAATTCACCCCTCCACTTT. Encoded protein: CASSPVGQFDGSYNSPLHF.

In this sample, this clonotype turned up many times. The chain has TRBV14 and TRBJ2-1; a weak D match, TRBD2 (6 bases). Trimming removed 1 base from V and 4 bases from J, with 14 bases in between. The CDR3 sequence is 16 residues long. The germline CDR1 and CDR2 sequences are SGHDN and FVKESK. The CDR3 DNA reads TGTGCCAGCAGCCAAGTTGGGCTAGCGCTATACAATGAGCAGTTCTTC. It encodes CASSQVGLALYNEQFF.